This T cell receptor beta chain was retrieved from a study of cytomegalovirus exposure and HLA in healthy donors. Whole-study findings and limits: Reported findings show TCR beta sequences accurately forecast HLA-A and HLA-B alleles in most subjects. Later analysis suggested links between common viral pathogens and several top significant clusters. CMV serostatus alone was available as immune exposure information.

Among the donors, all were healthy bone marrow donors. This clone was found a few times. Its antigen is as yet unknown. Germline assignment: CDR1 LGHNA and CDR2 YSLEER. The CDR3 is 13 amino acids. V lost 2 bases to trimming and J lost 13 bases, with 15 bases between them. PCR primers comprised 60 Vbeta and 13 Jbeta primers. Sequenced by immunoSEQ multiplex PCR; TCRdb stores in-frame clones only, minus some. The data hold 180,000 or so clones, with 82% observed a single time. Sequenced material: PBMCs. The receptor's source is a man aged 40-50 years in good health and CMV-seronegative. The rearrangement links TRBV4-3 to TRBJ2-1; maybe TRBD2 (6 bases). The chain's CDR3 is CASSQKLSGGQFF. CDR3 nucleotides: TGCGCCAGCAGCCAAAAGTTGTCCGGGGGACAGTTCTTC.